These T cell receptor beta chains were read from a single sample in a study of identical twins. A single record per CDR3 protein comes from TCRdb applying MiXCR to the 5' RACE reads. The repertoire holds some 600,000 distinct CDR3 sequences, with less than 9% as singletons. These data also formed part of another study, on yellow fever vaccine responses in identical twins.

The sample comprised PBMCs. Receptor source: a woman aged 18-29 years in good health. Each CDR3 is given with its conserved first and last residue. Each record gives: clone size, J gene, D gene, V gene, CDR3 length, CDR3 protein, CDR3 DNA. D genes are given only for firm matches. The size of a clone is reported for some rows only, either as once, few or many, or as a class for expanded clones.

NA	TRBJ2-3	NA	TRBV10-3	14	CAISAGGSKDTQYF	TGTGCCATCAGTGCGGGTGGTTCTAAAGATACGCAGTATTTT
many	TRBJ1-1	NA	TRBV5-6	12	CASSLVKGEAFF	TGTGCCAGCAGCTTGGTAAAGGGGGAAGCTTTCTTT
few	TRBJ2-7	NA	TRBV15	16	CATSRDGVRGSYEQYF	TGTGCCACCAGCAGAGATGGCGTGAGGGGCTCCTACGAGCAGTACTTC
NA	TRBJ1-2	TRBD1	TRBV5-1	14	CASSPRTGTYGYTF	TGCGCCAGCAGCCCTAGGACAGGCACCTATGGCTACACCTTC
NA	TRBJ2-1	NA	TRBV18	14	CASSPIGRFNEQFF	TGTGCCAGCTCACCAATTGGGCGTTTCAATGAGCAGTTCTTC
many	TRBJ2-4	TRBD2	TRBV7-9	15	CASSPRTSGKNIQYF	TGTGCCAGCAGCCCCCGGACTAGCGGTAAAAACATTCAGTACTTC
NA	TRBJ2-2	NA	TRBV20-1	13	CSASTGKTGELFF	TGCAGTGCCAGTACGGGGAAAACCGGGGAGCTGTTTTTT
many	TRBJ2-7	TRBD1	TRBV7-9	15	CASSFGQAEPYEQYF	TGTGCCAGCAGCTTTGGACAGGCTGAACCCTACGAGCAGTACTTC
NA	TRBJ2-5	TRBD1	TRBV20-1	16	CSASLRDRGRQETQYF	TGCAGTGCTAGTCTCCGGGACAGGGGACGGCAGGAGACCCAGTACTTC
many	TRBJ2-2	TRBD2	TRBV10-3	15	CAIRGGSPNTGELFF	TGTGCCATCAGGGGCGGGAGTCCTAACACCGGGGAGCTGTTTTTT
NA	TRBJ2-1	NA	TRBV5-1	16	CASSLGRGTLNDEQFF	TGCGCCAGCAGCTTGGGGAGGGGCACCTTAAACGATGAGCAGTTCTTC
few	TRBJ1-1	TRBD1	TRBV9	16	CASSGPTGTVNTEAFF	TGTGCCAGCAGCGGACCCACCGGGACAGTGAACACTGAAGCTTTCTTT
NA	TRBJ2-1	NA	TRBV7-6	16	CASSLGGGQLYNEQFF	TGTGCCAGCAGCTTAGGCGGGGGACAGCTCTACAATGAGCAGTTCTTC
NA	TRBJ2-5	TRBD1	TRBV7-9	14	CASSLPGQGETQYF	TGTGCCAGCAGCTTACCGGGACAGGGTGAGACCCAGTACTTC
many	TRBJ2-7	NA	TRBV21-1	18	CASSKGGTEGPSSYEQYF	TGTGCCAGCAGCAAAGGAGGGACAGAGGGGCCGAGCTCCTACGAGCAGTACTTC
few	TRBJ2-1	TRBD2	TRBV6-5	16	CASSFRLAVTYNEQFF	TGTGCCAGCAGTTTTAGACTAGCGGTTACCTACAATGAGCAGTTCTTC
NA	TRBJ2-3	TRBD2	TRBV7-9	15	CASSSRTSATDTQYF	TGTGCCAGCAGCTCTCGGACTAGCGCCACAGATACGCAGTATTTT
few	TRBJ2-5	TRBD2	TRBV5-1	16	CASNPGYSGSQETQYF	TGCGCCAGTAACCCCGGATACAGCGGGAGTCAAGAGACCCAGTACTTC
NA	TRBJ2-2	TRBD1	TRBV20-1	14	CSAKTGTNTGELFF	TGCAGTGCAAAGACAGGGACGAACACCGGGGAGCTGTTTTTT
few	TRBJ1-4	NA	TRBV4-1	11	CASGSNEKLFF	TGCGCCAGCGGCAGCAATGAAAAACTGTTTTTT
NA	TRBJ2-1	NA	TRBV4-2	15	CASSQGVGPHNEQFF	TGTGCCAGCAGCCAAGGGGTAGGTCCGCACAATGAGCAGTTCTTC
many	TRBJ2-3	TRBD2	TRBV7-9	17	CASSSLEGLAVTDTQYF	TGTGCCAGCAGCTCCCTAGAGGGACTAGCGGTCACAGATACGCAGTATTTT
NA	TRBJ2-3	TRBD2	TRBV4-1	18	CASSHPVGLADLTDTQYF	TGCGCCAGCAGCCATCCCGTGGGACTAGCGGATCTCACAGATACGCAGTATTTT
many	TRBJ2-2	TRBD2	TRBV7-9	16	CASSLSSGRRTGELFF	TGTGCCAGCAGCTTATCTAGCGGGAGGAGAACCGGGGAGCTGTTTTTT
few	TRBJ2-2	NA	TRBV4-1	14	CASSPSSSTGELFF	TGCGCCAGCAGCCCCTCTAGCAGCACCGGGGAGCTGTTTTTT
few	TRBJ2-5	TRBD2	TRBV5-1	16	CASSLSGGNFAETQYF	TGCGCCAGCAGCTTGTCGGGGGGTAATTTTGCGGAGACCCAGTACTTC